The 28 T cell receptor beta chains presented below share a single source sample, sequenced in a study of control samples from healthy donors and cancer patients. Here immunoSEQ multiplex PCR was the method, and the copy in TCRdb shows in-frame clones only, minus some. Here the sample spans some 150,000 clones, about 91% being singletons. Specimen: blood. The receptors derive from a man aged 25 to 40 in good health.

In its sample, this clone was seen once. The V gene is TRBV27, the J gene TRBJ2-6; perhaps TRBD1 as D (6 bases). Germline CDR1 reads MNHEY; CDR2 reads SMNVEV (reference sequence). This CDR3 comprises 16 residues. V was trimmed by 2 bases and J by 4 bases, leaving 12 bases between them. The CDR3 sequence is CASSLPTGSGANVLTF. CDR3 DNA sequence: TGTGCCAGCAGTTTACCTACAGGGTCCGGGGCCAACGTCCTGACTTTC.

This clone was recorded at least ten times. The chain uses TRBV5-4 and TRBJ1-5, with D perhaps TRBD1 (6 bases). The CDR3 has 14 residues. CDR1 SGHNT and CDR2 YYREEE come from the germline V gene (reference sequence). Trimming took off 0 bases at V and 5 bases at J, with 9 bases between the two ends. As DNA, the CDR3 is TGTGCCAGCAGCTTGGGGGGGCAGGATCAGCCCCAGCATTTT. Encoded protein: CASSLGGQDQPQHF.

This chain connects TRBV18 to TRBJ1-1; D gene uncertain. The CDR3 sequence is 13 residues long. CDR1 is KGHSH and CDR2 is LQKENI in the germline V gene. With 5 bases removed from V and 4 bases from J, the gap between germline ends came to 11 bases. CDR3 amino acids: CASSVDGGTEAFF. The CDR3 bases are TGTGCCAGCTCAGTGGATGGTGGCACTGAAGCTTTCTTT.

This clone was picked up a small number of times. This chain connects TRBV14 to TRBJ1-1; TRBD1 matches 8 bases. Germline V gives CDR1 SGHDN, CDR2 FVKESK. This CDR3 spans 16 amino acids. The V and J ends lost 2 bases and 6 bases, in that order; junction bases with no gene match: 11. This CDR3 is CASSQRTGQGLSEAFF. CDR3 DNA sequence: TGTGCCAGCAGCCAAAGAACAGGACAGGGACTTTCTGAAGCTTTCTTT.

This chain connects TRBV13 to TRBJ2-3, with a tentative D call TRBD2 (6 bases). With 1 base removed from V and 2 bases from J, the gap between germline ends came to 19 bases. Germline CDR1 reads PRHDT; CDR2 reads FYEKMQ (reference sequence). The length of the CDR3 is 18 residues. In DNA, the CDR3 is TGTGCCAGCAGCTTAGCCCGACAGTATCAGGACTACACAGATACGCAGTATTTT. Translation: CASSLARQYQDYTDTQYF. The full variable domain, rest sourced from reference TRBV13 and TRBJ2-3, is AAGVIQSPRHLIKEKRETATLKCYPIPRHDTVYWYQQGPGQDPQFLISFYEKMQSDKGSIPDRFSAQQFSDYHSELNMSSLELGDSALYFCASSLARQYQDYTDTQYFGPGTRLTVL.

Turning to this clone: Other DNA sequences from this sample encode an identical CDR3 as well. The CDR3 bases are TGTGCCAGCAGTGAAGCGGGCTCCAATCAGCCCCAGCATTTT. This encodes CASSEAGSNQPQHF. V and J are TRBV6-1 and TRBJ1-5; D remains ambiguous. Germline V gene lookup returns CDR1 MNHNS and CDR2 SASEGT. Trimming took off 0 bases at V and 3 bases at J, with 6 bases between the two ends. The CDR3 totals 14 residues.

The chain uses TRBV7-2 and TRBJ1-2, with D possibly matching TRBD1 (6 bases). The V gene's germline CDR1 is SGHTA and CDR2 FQGNSA. The CDR3 extends over 15 amino acids. V was trimmed by 5 bases and J by 4 bases, leaving 17 bases between them. The CDR3 sequence is CASSHPTGSIYGYTF. The DNA for the CDR3 is TGTGCCAGCAGCCATCCGACAGGTAGCATCTATGGCTACACCTTC.

A single count supports this clone. V usage is TRBV24-1 and J usage is TRBJ1-3; D not resolved. V dropped 4 bases and J dropped 3 bases, with 6 bases sitting between them. Germline CDR1 is KGHDR and CDR2 is SFDVKD. The length of the CDR3 is 13 residues. The CDR3 DNA sequence: TGTGCCACCAGTGAGGGCCTTGGAAACACCATATATTTT. It codes for CATSEGLGNTIYF.

In its sample, this clone was seen once. The chain employs TRBV5-1 and TRBJ1-4, with 10 bases lining up with TRBD1. CDR3 length: 17 residues. J lost 2 bases, V lost 4 bases, and 8 bases had no gene match. CDR1 SGHRS and CDR2 YFSETQ come from the germline V gene. As DNA, the CDR3 is TGCGCCAGCAGCCCCTGGACAGGGGGAGGCACTAATGAAAAACTGTTTTTT. Residues: CASSPWTGGGTNEKLFF. Full variable domain (rest looked up from reference TRBV5-1 and TRBJ1-4): KAGVTQTPRYLIKTRGQQVTLSCSPISGHRSVSWYQQTPGQGLQFLFEYFSETQRNKGNFPGRFSGRQFSNSRSEMNVSTLELGDSALYLCASSPWTGGGTNEKLFFGSGTQLSVL.

V is TRBV27 and J is TRBJ2-1; 7 nucleotides agree with TRBD1. CDR1 is MNHEY, CDR2 SMNVEV, per germline (reference sequence). The CDR3 is 16 amino acids. With 6 bases clipped from V and 5 bases from J, the junction kept 13 bases outside the gene matches. The CDR3 bases are TGTGCCAGCAGAGTCCCGGGCAGGGGGTACCACAATGAGCAGTTCTTC. Amino acids: CASRVPGRGYHNEQFF.

The chain recombines TRBV6-1 with TRBJ1-1; tentatively, D is TRBD1 (5 bases). V was shortened by 3 bases and J by 4 bases, with 9 bases between the two germline ends. CDR3 size: 13 residues. Germline assignment: CDR1 MNHNS and CDR2 SASEGT. The CDR3 here is CASSDYGTTEAFF. CDR3 DNA sequence: TGTGCCAGCAGTGATTATGGGACCACTGAAGCTTTCTTT.

The chain joins TRBV10-3 to TRBJ2-2, with 11 positions matching TRBD2. The CDR3 length is 15 residues. Trimming cost V 3 bases and J 5 bases; bases outside gene matches: 2. Germline CDR1 is ENHRY and CDR2 is SYGVKD. The CDR3 spells CAISELAGATGELFF. CDR3 nucleotide sequence: TGTGCCATCAGTGAACTAGCGGGGGCAACCGGGGAGCTGTTTTTT.

V is TRBV19 and J is TRBJ1-2; a possible D gene is TRBD1 (6 bases). The CDR3 length is 15 residues. V lost 5 bases, J lost 4 bases, and 17 bases lay in between. Germline CDR1 and CDR2: LNHDA and SQIVND (reference sequence). The CDR3 here is CASSPPGTFSYGYTF. In DNA, the CDR3 is TGTGCCAGTAGTCCCCCCGGGACATTCAGCTATGGCTACACCTTC.

This rearrangement joins TRBV5-5 to TRBJ2-2; 8 bases align to TRBD1. Losses at the gene ends were 4 bases for V and 0 bases for J; bases not matched to a gene: 5. Germline-derived CDR1 and CDR2 are SGHKS and YYEKEE (reference sequence). The length of the CDR3 is 16 residues. CDR3 in DNA: TGTGCCAGCAGCCTCTACAGGGGGGCGAACACCGGGGAGCTGTTTTTT. Amino acids: CASSLYRGANTGELFF.

The rearrangement uses TRBV12-3 or TRBV12-4 and TRBJ1-5, with D possibly being TRBD1 (6 bases). This CDR3 is built from 13 residues. Trimming left V 6 bases short and J 7 bases short, with 13 bases between. CDR3 residues: CASSSGVVQPQHF. The CDR3 region has the DNA TGTGCCAGCAGCTCAGGGGTTGTGCAGCCCCAGCATTTT.

The chain employs TRBV19 and TRBJ1-1; D gene unclear. The germline gives CDR1 LNHDA, CDR2 SQIVND (reference sequence). Trimming removed 3 bases from V and 1 base from J, with 9 bases in between. CDR3 length: 14 amino acids. For the CDR3, the DNA is TGTGCCAGTAGTATTGAGGGTCCGAACACTGAAGCTTTCTTT. The encoded protein is CASSIEGPNTEAFF.

The chain joins TRBV2 to TRBJ2-1, with D unclear. V lost 8 bases to trimming and J lost 7 bases, with 15 bases between them. Per the germline V gene, CDR1 is SNHLY and CDR2 is FYNNEI. The CDR3 has 13 amino acids. The CDR3 here is CASLIRLRNEQFF. CDR3 bases: TGTGCCAGCCTCATTAGGTTGAGGAATGAGCAGTTCTTC.

The chain is built from TRBV3-1 (or the pseudogene TRBV3-2) and TRBJ1-2; no definite D call. The V gene lost 4 bases and the J gene lost 3 bases, with 12 bases spanning the gap. This CDR3 has 14 amino acids. The germline CDR1 and CDR2 sequences are LGHDT and YNNKEL (reference sequence). The CDR3 region has the DNA TGTGCCAGCAGCCTGAGTTGGTTGGACTATGGCTACACCTTC. It is translated as CASSLSWLDYGYTF.

The J gene is TRBJ2-5, the V gene TRBV7-3, with 7 bases matching TRBD2. V lost 3 bases to trimming and J lost 2 bases; unmatched junction nucleotides: 6. The length of the CDR3 is 15 residues. Germline-derived CDR1 and CDR2 are SGHTA and FQGTGA. The CDR3 DNA follows: TGTGCCAGCAGCTTGGGGGGGACTATACAAGAGACCCAGTACTTC. Translated, it gives CASSLGGTIQETQYF.

V usage is TRBV6-5 and J usage is TRBJ2-5, with TRBD2 identical over 7 bases. Germline lookup yields CDR1 MNHEY and CDR2 SVGAGI. The CDR3 contains 14 residues. J gave up 5 bases and V 2 bases, and 5 bases lay outside the gene matches. The CDR3 nucleotides read TGTGCCAGCAGTTACGAATGGGGAGGGGAGACCCAGTACTTC. It encodes CASSYEWGGETQYF.

The chain combines TRBV27 with TRBJ1-2, with TRBD1 as a possible D gene (6 bases). CDR1 and CDR2 from the germline V gene are MNHEY and SMNVEV (reference sequence). V gave up 6 bases and J gave up 6 bases, with 14 bases separating them. The CDR3 is 13 amino acids. This chain's CDR3 is CASSLGTFDGYTF. DNA for the CDR3: TGTGCCAGCAGCCTCGGGACATTTGATGGCTACACCTTC.

The chain joins TRBV3-1 (or the pseudogene TRBV3-2) to TRBJ1-1; TRBD1 matches 7 bases. Trimming cost V 1 base and J 5 bases; bases outside gene matches: 1. The germline V gene has CDR1 LGHDT and CDR2 YNNKEL (reference sequence). CDR3 length equals 13 residues. CDR3 bases: TGTGCCAGCAGCCAAGCAGGGGGAACTGAAGCTTTCTTT. Protein sequence: CASSQAGGTEAFF.

The rearrangement links TRBV5-1 to TRBJ2-7; D remains unclear. This CDR3 is built from 13 residues. Trimming pared 4 bases from V and 6 bases from J, leaving 14 bases between. Germline loops: CDR1 SGHRS, CDR2 YFSETQ. The CDR3 DNA follows: TGCGCCAGCAGCCTTCAGGATATCGGCGAGCAGTACTTC. Translated: CASSLQDIGEQYF.

The chain couples TRBV14 to TRBJ2-7, with 13 positions matching TRBD2. Germline V gene sequence: CDR1 SGHDN, CDR2 FVKESK. J gave up 0 bases and V 4 bases, and 3 bases lay outside the gene matches. The CDR3 sequence is 16 residues long. The CDR3 bases are TGTGCCAGCAGCCGCTGGACTAGCGGGAGCTCCTACGAGCAGTACTTC. Amino acids: CASSRWTSGSSYEQYF.

The chain recombines TRBV19 with TRBJ1-1, with TRBD1 as a possible D gene (5 bases). This CDR3 is 13 amino acids long. Between the trimmed V and J ends, which lost 1 base and 5 bases, there was a span of 8 bases. The germline V gene encodes CDR1 LNHDA and CDR2 SQIVND (reference sequence). The chain's CDR3 is CASSIGGETEAFF. The CDR3 nucleotides read TGTGCCAGTAGTATAGGAGGGGAGACTGAAGCTTTCTTT.

The gene calls are TRBV11-2 and TRBJ1-1, with 8 bases matching TRBD1. Germline loops: CDR1 SGHAT, CDR2 FQNNGV. The CDR3 has 13 amino acids. Trimming took 5 bases from V and 6 from J; bases not matched to a gene: 5. Here the CDR3 reads CASSILQGAEAFF. DNA for the CDR3: TGTGCCAGCAGCATACTACAGGGGGCTGAAGCTTTCTTT. Full variable domain (rest looked up from reference TRBV11-2 and TRBJ1-1): EAGVAQSPRYKIIEKRQSVAFWCNPISGHATLYWYQQILGQGPKLLIQFQNNGVVDDSQLPKDRFSAERLKGVDSTLKIQPAKLEDSAVYLCASSILQGAEAFFGQGTRLTVV.

The chain's CDR3 is CASGRTGEEQYF. The CDR3 DNA is TGTGCCAGCGGTAGGACAGGGGAAGAGCAGTACTTC. The chain carries TRBV11-3 and TRBJ2-7, with 9 bases that match TRBD1. With 8 bases clipped from V and 7 bases from J, the junction kept 6 bases outside the gene matches. Germline V gene lookup returns CDR1 SGHNT and CDR2 YENEEA. The CDR3 runs 12 residues.

The rearrangement uses TRBV6-1 and TRBJ1-2; 9 bases map to TRBD1. This CDR3 has 16 residues. V was pared by 4 bases and J by 0 bases, with 6 bases of the junction left unmatched. CDR1 is MNHNS and CDR2 is SASEGT in the germline V gene. CDR3 in amino acids: CASSATGGGSNYGYTF. CDR3 DNA: TGTGCCAGCAGTGCGACAGGGGGTGGGTCTAACTATGGCTACACCTTC.